These 18 T cell receptor beta chains share one sample of origin, sequenced in a study of T cells in Graves' hyperthyroidism and ophthalmopathy. Amplification yielded TCR beta CDR3 regions, with RNA transcripts as the source. In the first-round RT-PCR of the TCR CDR3, the HTBI primer set was used. TCRdb called the multiplex PCR reads again in MiXCR, with one record for every CDR3 protein. The table shows about 560,000 distinct CDR3 sequences, with 16% occurring only once. Sample: blood. The origin of the receptors is a woman in her late teens or twenties with Graves' hyperthyroidism.

The V and J genes are TRBV2 and TRBJ1-2; the D is unclear. There are 16 residues in the CDR3. The germline V gene encodes CDR1 SNHLY and CDR2 FYNNEI. The V end was cut by 5 bases, the J end by 8 bases, with 24 bases between. As DNA, the CDR3 is TGTGCCAGCAGTACCCGCGCGGGCCAGAAATCGCGGGGCTACACCTTC. Protein: CASSTRAGQKSRGYTF.

The chain has TRBV5-6 and TRBJ1-2, with unresolved D. The CDR3 is 12 residues long. Trimming pared 2 bases from V and 8 bases from J, leaving 10 bases between. Germline V gene sequence: CDR1 SGHDT, CDR2 YYEEEE. CDR3 coding DNA: TGTGCCAGCAGCTTTCAGACGCGCGGCTACACCTTC. This codes for CASSFQTRGYTF.

On this clonotype itself: Just one base apart from a much larger clone, this may be a read error. In this CDR3 the conserved last residue, phenylalanine or tryptophan, is missing, so a read error is likely. The J gene is TRBJ2-5, the V gene TRBV27; 13 bases align to TRBD2. V shed 5 bases, J shed 7 bases, and the junction held 10 bases outside the gene matches. This CDR3 region has 16 residues. Germline lookup yields CDR1 MNHEY and CDR2 SMNVEV (reference sequence). The chain's CDR3 is CASSDTGLAGSGTQYS. The CDR3 nucleotides read TGTGCCAGCAGTGATACGGGACTAGCGGGGTCAGGGACCCAGTACTCC.

In its sample, this clonotype was seen many times. V usage is TRBV11-2 and J usage is TRBJ1-2; D is possibly TRBD1 (6 bases). CDR1 is SGHAT, CDR2 FQNNGV, per germline. The CDR3 is made up of 17 amino acids. V lost 1 base to trimming and J lost 2 bases, with 17 bases between them. The CDR3: CASSLGSKGQINYGYTF. DNA of the CDR3: TGTGCCAGCAGCTTAGGATCCAAAGGACAGATCAACTATGGCTACACCTTC.

In its sample, this clonotype was seen a few times. The rearrangement joins TRBV29-1 to TRBJ2-3, with TRBD1 matching over 7 bases. The CDR3 length is 12 residues. Trimming at V came to 6 bases and at J to 4 bases, leaving 4 bases not matched to a gene. Per the germline V gene, CDR1 is SQVTM and CDR2 is ANQGSEA. The CDR3 sequence: CSVQGFADTQYF. CDR3 DNA: TGCAGCGTACAGGGGTTTGCAGATACGCAGTATTTT.

The table lists this clonotype with many counts. The CDR3 region has the DNA TGCAGCGCTGGCAGTGACCGGACAGGCCCTAACTATGGCTACACCTTC. This translates into CSAGSDRTGPNYGYTF. V usage is TRBV29-1 and J usage is TRBJ1-2, with 7 positions matching TRBD1. This CDR3 is 16 amino acids long. J was trimmed by 0 bases and V by 7 bases; bases with no gene match: 14. In germline, CDR1 is SQVTM, CDR2 ANQGSEA.

The V and J genes are TRBV6-2 or TRBV6-3 and TRBJ2-3, with 7 bases matching TRBD1. Germline CDR1 is MNHEY and CDR2 is SVGEGT. The CDR3 is made up of 16 amino acids. Losses at the gene ends were 5 bases for V and 3 bases for J; bases not matched to a gene: 11. For the CDR3, the DNA is TGTGCCAGCAGTGGTGTGGCAGGGGGAGCGACAGATACGCAGTATTTT. As protein: CASSGVAGGATDTQYF.

This clonotype was seen repeatedly, ten times or more. The genes are TRBV27 and TRBJ1-2; D uncertain. From germline, CDR1 is MNHEY and CDR2 SMNVEV (reference sequence). This CDR3 has 13 amino acids. V was cut by 4 bases and J by 4 bases, with 10 bases left in between. The CDR3 DNA follows: TGTGCCAGCAGTTCAACGGGTACCTATGGCTACACCTTC. This codes for CASSSTGTYGYTF.

As to this clonotype: One junction end disagrees with the germline gene, perhaps due to a read error. The chain is built from TRBV28 and TRBJ2-7; D is unclear. The germline CDR1 and CDR2 sequences are MDHEN and SYDVKM. There are 14 residues in the CDR3. The CDR3 protein is CASTLRALSDEQYF. CDR3 nucleotides: TGTGCCAGCACTTTAAGGGCCCTAAGTGACGAGCAGTACTTC.

This clonotype was counted at least ten times. This chain uses TRBV11-2 with TRBJ1-1; D call uncertain. Germline V CDR1 and CDR2: SGHAT, FQNNGV. The CDR3 spans 13 residues. Trimming stripped 3 bases from V and 6 bases from J, with 11 bases between. The CDR3 region is CASSFGPLAEAFF. CDR3 bases: TGTGCCAGCAGCTTCGGACCTTTGGCTGAAGCTTTCTTT.

This clonotype turned up a few times. This chain links TRBV12-3 or TRBV12-4 with TRBJ1-2; no firm D call. This CDR3 spans 13 amino acids. V was shortened by 5 bases and J by 4 bases, with 11 bases between the two germline ends. The CDR3 sequence is CASSPLTPYGYTF. The CDR3 DNA reads TGTGCCAGCAGTCCATTGACCCCCTATGGCTACACCTTC.

This clonotype was seen only a few times. Being one base from a much bigger clone, this may be a read error. The rearrangement links TRBV28 to TRBJ2-7; no clear D gene. Germline V gives CDR1 MDHEN, CDR2 SYDVKM. There are 16 residues in the CDR3. The CDR3 coding sequence is TGTGCCAGCAGTTTAGTTTCCCTAGGTAACAACTACGAGCAGTGCTTC. Its translation: CASSLVSLGNNYEQCF.

This clonotype was seen many times. J is TRBJ1-2 and V is TRBV3-1, with TRBD1 matching 7 bases. Per the germline V gene, CDR1 is LGHDT and CDR2 is YNNKEL (reference sequence). With V trimmed by 3 bases and J by 8 bases, 15 bases remained unmatched. The CDR3 totals 16 residues. The CDR3 bases are TGTGCCAGCAGCCAGGCAAAAAACAGGGGAAGGGGCGGCTACACCTTC. Translated: CASSQAKNRGRGGYTF.

Many counts were recorded for this clonotype. V usage is TRBV4-3 and J usage is TRBJ2-5, with TRBD1 identical over 7 bases. CDR1 is LGHNA and CDR2 is YSLEER in the germline V gene. Trimming at V came to 3 bases and at J to 4 bases, leaving 5 bases not matched to a gene. The CDR3 runs to 14 residues. This CDR3 is CASSQGQRGETQYF. The CDR3 coding sequence is TGCGCCAGCAGCCAGGGACAGCGCGGAGAGACCCAGTACTTC.

This clonotype was detected a few times. This CDR3 fails to terminate in the conserved phenylalanine or tryptophan, so it likely reflects a read error. This chain uses TRBV24-1 with TRBJ1-6, with 7 bases identical to TRBD1. CDR1 KGHDR and CDR2 SFDVKD come from the germline V gene. J lost 3 bases, V lost 2 bases, and 3 bases had no gene match. The length of the CDR3 is 16 residues. CDR3 sequence reads: CATSDSRQGYNSPLHL. CDR3 nucleotides: TGTGCCACCAGTGATTCCAGACAGGGCTATAATTCACCCCTCCACTTA.

In this sample, this clonotype turned up a few times. A much larger clone lies one base from this, so it may be a read error. V and J are TRBV11-3 and TRBJ2-1, with D perhaps TRBD1 or TRBD2 (5 bases each). Germline V lookup: CDR1 SGHNT, CDR2 YENEEA. This CDR3 spans 15 amino acids. CDR3 bases: TGTGCCAGCAGCCCGGGGCCCGTCCGCGATGATGATCAGTTCTTC. The encoded protein is CASSPGPVRDDDQFF.

V gene TRBV5-1 combines with J gene TRBJ1-5; 9 bases are a match to TRBD1. The CDR3 contains 18 residues. Germline CDR1 SGHRS, CDR2 YFSETQ. The trim removed 0 bases at V and 1 base at J, leaving 8 bases unmatched. The CDR3 DNA follows: TGCGCCAGCAGCTTGGGCGACTTTGGGACAGGGAGCAATCAGCCCCAGCATTTT. This encodes CASSLGDFGTGSNQPQHF.

This clonotype was counted between two and nine times. The rearrangement uses TRBV7-3 and TRBJ1-3; D ambiguous. V lost 2 bases to trimming and J lost 1 base, with 33 bases between them. The V gene's germline CDR1 is SGHTA and CDR2 FQGTGA. CDR3 length: 23 amino acids. The CDR3 spells CASSLFRGSRNPAGLQSGNTIYF. The DNA for the CDR3 is TGTGCCAGCAGCTTATTCCGCGGGAGTCGAAACCCAGCCGGACTCCAATCTGGAAACACCATATATTTT.